Each of the 10 T cell receptor beta chains below was sequenced from the same sample in a study of beta chain features in type 1 diabetes. Study-level points and caveats: When Type 1 diabetes patients were examined, their TCRB CDR3s proved moderately but significantly shorter in all four CD4+ subsets.

No cognate antigen is known for these TCRs. Expressed TCRB transcripts were sequenced because the isolated RNA had all been reverse transcribed beforehand. Profiling relied on immunoSEQ multiplex PCR, and the TCRdb table lists in-frame clones only, not all of them. Here the sample spans over 300,000 clones, over 7% being singletons. The sequencing input was central memory CD4+ T cells from blood. The receptors shown here come from a young man with type 1 diabetes.

The V call is TRBV7-2, the J call TRBJ1-2; tentative D call: TRBD1 (6 bases). The ends were cut back, 1 base at V and 4 bases at J, with 13 bases in the middle. Germline V gene lookup returns CDR1 SGHTA and CDR2 FQGNSA. The CDR3 totals 15 residues. The chain's CDR3 is CASSLVVGDTYGYTF. CDR3 DNA: TGTGCCAGCAGCTTAGTTGTGGGGGACACCTATGGCTACACCTTC.

The chain has TRBV2 and TRBJ1-2, with 10 bases that match TRBD1. The germline V gene encodes CDR1 SNHLY and CDR2 FYNNEI. J lost 4 bases, V lost 2 bases, and 4 bases had no gene match. The CDR3 sequence is 15 residues long. The CDR3 DNA reads TGTGCCAGCAGTGAAATTAGGACAGGGGGCTATGGCTACACCTTC. Amino acids: CASSEIRTGGYGYTF.

Here the CDR3 DNA reads TGTGCCAGCACAAATAGCAATCAGCCCCAGCATTTT. This encodes CASTNSNQPQHF. The chain is built from TRBV28 and TRBJ1-5; D gene ambiguous. Deletions cut 7 bases from V and 0 bases from J, with 4 bases between. The CDR3 runs 12 residues. Germline V gene lookup returns CDR1 MDHEN and CDR2 SYDVKM.

The chain is built from TRBV4-3 and TRBJ2-5; D is possibly TRBD1 (5 bases). This CDR3 has 14 amino acids. CDR1 is LGHNA, CDR2 YSLEER, per germline. V gave up 1 base and J gave up 1 base, with 7 bases separating them. The CDR3 reads CASSQGGSQETQYF. The CDR3 region has the DNA TGCGCCAGCAGCCAAGGGGGCAGCCAAGAGACCCAGTACTTC.

The chain uses TRBV10-3 and TRBJ1-2; D is unclear. CDR3 length: 12 amino acids. Germline CDR1 is ENHRY and CDR2 is SYGVKD. Trimming stripped 3 bases from V and 8 bases from J, with 10 bases between. CDR3 DNA sequence: TGTGCCATCAGTGAATTTGAGGAAGGCTACACCTTC. Encoded protein: CAISEFEEGYTF.

The chain is built from TRBV5-4 and TRBJ1-2; D is unclear. CDR1 and CDR2 (germline): SGHNT, YYREEE (reference sequence). The CDR3 extends over 15 amino acids. Trimming cost V 0 bases and J 4 bases, with 13 bases left between them. For the CDR3, the DNA is TGTGCCAGCAGCTTGGACGGAACTTACCTCTATGGCTACACCTTC. Amino acids: CASSLDGTYLYGYTF.

The chain joins TRBV6-5 to TRBJ1-5; tentative D call: TRBD1 (6 bases). The CDR3 covers 13 residues. The ends were cut back, 10 bases at V and 3 bases at J, with 13 bases in the middle. The germline CDR1 and CDR2 sequences are MNHEY and SVGAGI. As DNA, the CDR3 is TGTGCCACCCGACAGGACCTCAATCAGCCCCAGCATTTT. Protein product: CATRQDLNQPQHF.

This clone came up a few times. The gene calls are TRBV30 and TRBJ1-2, with 10 bases lining up with TRBD1. The CDR3 loop spans 15 amino acids. The V gene's germline CDR1 is GTSNPN and CDR2 SVGIG (reference sequence). Unmatched junction bases numbered 9, after V lost 2 bases and J lost 6 bases. CDR3 loop: CAWSLPDRGLNGYTF. In DNA form, the CDR3 reads TGTGCCTGGAGTCTACCTGACAGGGGGCTTAATGGCTACACCTTC.

In this sample, this clone turned up a few times. The gene calls are TRBV30 and TRBJ1-5; 8 nucleotides match TRBD1. Germline CDR1 is GTSNPN and CDR2 is SVGIG (reference sequence). J was trimmed by 7 bases and V by 3 bases; bases with no gene match: 8. The CDR3 runs to 14 residues. The CDR3 region has the DNA TGTGCCTGGAGCCATGGAGCAGGGGGCCAGCCCCAGCATTTT. Translation gives CAWSHGAGGQPQHF.

This rearrangement joins TRBV14 to TRBJ2-7; D may be TRBD1 (5 bases). The CDR3 runs 14 residues. V was cut by 0 bases and J by 2 bases, with 8 bases left in between. Germline-derived CDR1 and CDR2 are SGHDN and FVKESK. The CDR3 sequence: CASSQDRVTYEQYF. The CDR3, as DNA: TGTGCCAGCAGCCAAGACAGGGTAACCTACGAGCAGTACTTC.